A selection of T cell receptor beta chains follows, all from one sample in a study of T cell responses to AZD1222 COVID-19 vaccine. The data were produced by immunoSEQ multiplex PCR, yet TCRdb's version contains in-frame clones alone and is incomplete. This table has about 200,000 clones, 91% appearing once. The material was peripheral blood, obtained 28 days after the second AZD1222 dose. These receptors originate from an adult who received the AZD1222 COVID-19 vaccine. The CDR3 runs from the conserved cysteine through the conserved F or W. D genes are given only for firm matches. Only some rows state a clone size, as once, few, many or a class for expanded clones.

TRBD2	17	TRBV11-2	few	TRBJ2-1	CASSLQWTSGRAYEQFF	TGTGCCAGCAGCTTACAATGGACTAGCGGGAGGGCCTATGAGCAGTTCTTC
NA	13	TRBV25-1	NA	TRBJ1-1	CASSENEGTEAFF	TGTGCCAGCAGTGAAAACGAGGGCACTGAAGCTTTCTTT
NA	13	TRBV11-2	once	TRBJ2-7	CASSSQGRQAQYF	TGTGCCAGCAGCTCCCAAGGCAGGCAGGCGCAGTACTTC
TRBD1	17	TRBV7-9	once	TRBJ1-2	CASSPIVGQGGLYGYTF	TGTGCCAGCAGCCCCATCGTAGGCCAGGGGGGGCTCTATGGCTACACCTTC
NA	13	TRBV13	NA	TRBJ1-2	CASSYDRTGGYTF	TGTGCCAGCAGTTATGACCGGACCGGTGGCTACACCTTC
NA	17	TRBV5-1	NA	TRBJ1-3	CASSLGMGRTSGNTIYF	TGCGCCAGCAGCTTGGGAATGGGCAGAACCTCTGGAAACACCATATATTTT
NA	13	TRBV5-4	NA	TRBJ2-4	CAFYTGLENIQYF	TGTGCCTTCTACACAGGGTTGGAAAACATTCAGTACTTC
NA	12	TRBV24-1	NA	TRBJ1-5	CATSGSSGPQHF	TGTGCCACCAGTGGCTCCTCGGGACCCCAGCATTTT
NA	13	TRBV30	NA	TRBJ1-3	CAWRASSGNTIYF	TGTGCCTGGAGAGCCTCAAGTGGAAACACCATATATTTT
NA	13	TRBV5-4	NA	TRBJ2-7	CASSQPGEDEQYF	TGTGCCAGCAGCCAGCCAGGGGAAGACGAGCAGTACTTC
NA	12	TRBV28	NA	TRBJ2-5	CASRTGGETQYF	TGTGCCAGCAGGACAGGCGGGGAGACCCAGTACTTC
NA	15	TRBV4-3	NA	TRBJ2-5	CASSQDLAGAGSQYF	TGCGCCAGCAGCCAAGATCTGGCCGGAGCTGGGAGCCAGTACTTC
NA	13	TRBV15	NA	TRBJ2-7	CATSRGRQYEQYF	TGTGCCACCAGCAGGGGCAGACAATACGAGCAGTACTTC
NA	13	TRBV24-1	NA	TRBJ1-5	CATSGPGAQPQHF	TGTGCCACCAGTGGCCCCGGGGCTCAGCCCCAGCATTTT
NA	14	TRBV5-1	NA	TRBJ1-3	CASSAEGNGNTIYF	TGCGCCAGCAGCGCTGAGGGGAATGGAAACACCATATATTTT
NA	13	TRBV6-5	NA	TRBJ1-2	CASSTGASYGYTF	TGTGCCAGCAGTACCGGGGCAAGCTATGGCTACACCTTC
NA	13	TRBV19	NA	TRBJ1-5	CASNVDSNQPQHF	TGTGCCAGTAACGTGGACAGTAATCAGCCCCAGCATTTT
TRBD2	18	TRBV5-1	NA	TRBJ2-3	CASSNLASGRSSTDTQYF	TGCGCCAGCAGCAATCTAGCTAGCGGGAGGTCTAGCACAGATACGCAGTATTTT
TRBD1	19	TRBV29-1	NA	TRBJ1-5	CSVELVTGAMFFSNQPQHF	TGCAGCGTTGAATTAGTTACAGGGGCTATGTTTTTCAGCAATCAGCCCCAGCATTTT
TRBD1	16	TRBV30	few	TRBJ1-4	CAWSRGQGSTNEKLFF	TGTGCCTGGAGTAGAGGACAGGGATCAACTAATGAAAAACTGTTTTTT
NA	11	TRBV28	NA	TRBJ2-7	CASTGSYEQYF	TGTGCCAGCACCGGGTCCTACGAGCAGTACTTC
NA	13	TRBV28	once	TRBJ1-5	CASSRDFNQPQHF	TGTGCCAGCAGTCGCGATTTCAATCAGCCCCAGCATTTT
NA	15	TRBV7-8	NA	TRBJ2-3	CASSFSSRGTDTQYF	TGTGCCAGCAGCTTCTCCTCTCGGGGCACAGATACGCAGTATTTT
NA	14	TRBV28	NA	TRBJ1-6	CASSYGGLGSPLHF	TGTGCCAGCAGCTACGGGGGGCTAGGTTCACCCCTCCACTTT
NA	11	TRBV6-2/TRBV6-3	NA	TRBJ1-2	CASSWSHGYTF	TGTGCCAGCAGTTGGTCCCACGGCTACACCTTC
NA	14	TRBV2	NA	TRBJ2-2	CASSGSVNTGELFF	TGTGCCAGCAGTGGGAGCGTTAACACCGGGGAGCTGTTTTTT
TRBD1	16	TRBV10-1	NA	TRBJ2-3	CASSESLQGGIDTQYF	TGCGCCAGCAGTGAGTCTTTACAGGGGGGCATAGATACGCAGTATTTT
NA	13	TRBV11-2	NA	TRBJ1-2	CASSAGISYGYTF	TGTGCCAGCAGCGCGGGTATTAGCTATGGCTACACCTTC
TRBD2	17	TRBV7-9	NA	TRBJ2-1	CASSLGTSGRISNEQFF	TGTGCCAGCAGCTTGGGGACTAGCGGGAGGATAAGCAATGAGCAGTTCTTC
NA	16	TRBV29-1	NA	TRBJ2-1	CSVLPPLLIPANEQFF	TGCAGCGTACTCCCCCCCTTGCTAATCCCCGCCAATGAGCAGTTCTTC
NA	14	TRBV7-3	NA	TRBJ2-7	CASSLKGPPTTLNF	TGTGCCAGCAGCTTAAAGGGTCCTCCGACTACCCTCAACTTC
NA	15	TRBV5-1	NA	TRBJ2-1	CASSLFSAGGNEQFF	TGCGCCAGCAGCTTGTTCTCTGCGGGTGGGAATGAGCAGTTCTTC
NA	13	TRBV18	once	TRBJ2-1	CASSYFSYNEQFF	TGTGCCAGCTCGTATTTCTCCTACAATGAGCAGTTCTTC
NA	14	TRBV3-1/TRBV3-2	NA	TRBJ2-2	CASKYRVEAGELFF	TGTGCCAGCAAATACAGGGTTGAGGCCGGGGAGCTGTTTTTT
TRBD1	15	TRBV2	NA	TRBJ2-2	CASSRDRVSTGELFF	TGTGCCAGCAGCCGGGACAGGGTGAGCACCGGGGAGCTGTTTTTT
NA	14	TRBV20-1	NA	TRBJ1-1	CSASKFRGNTEAFF	TGCAGTGCTAGTAAGTTTCGGGGGAACACTGAAGCTTTCTTT
NA	14	TRBV28	NA	TRBJ2-7	CASTRKRAGYEQYF	TGTGCCAGCACCAGAAAGCGGGCCGGCTACGAGCAGTACTTC
TRBD2	18	TRBV4-2	NA	TRBJ2-3	CASSQEVSSGRRGGGQYF	TGTGCCAGCAGCCAAGAGGTTTCTAGCGGGAGAAGAGGTGGGGGACAGTATTTT
NA	12	TRBV7-9	NA	TRBJ2-7	CASSLVRYEQYF	TGTGCCAGCAGCTTAGTGAGGTACGAGCAGTACTTC
NA	14	TRBV4-2	NA	TRBJ1-6	CASSPLAGNSPLHF	TGTGCCAGCAGCCCACTGGCGGGTAATTCACCCCTCCACTTT
TRBD2	15	TRBV10-3	NA	TRBJ2-1	CAISLSGTSFNEQFF	TGTGCCATCAGCTTATCCGGGACTAGTTTCAATGAGCAGTTCTTC
NA	11	TRBV3-1/TRBV3-2	NA	TRBJ2-1	CASSTLDEQFF	TGTGCCAGCAGCACCCTCGATGAGCAGTTCTTC
TRBD1	15	TRBV19	NA	TRBJ2-7	CASSIVGQGRREQYF	TGTGCCAGTAGTATAGTGGGACAGGGACGGAGGGAGCAGTACTTC